The 17 T cell receptor beta chains below come from one sample, sequenced in a study of cytomegalovirus exposure and HLA in healthy donors. Researchers ran the PCR with 60 Vbeta and 13 Jbeta primers. Clones were read by immunoSEQ multiplex PCR, and TCRdb kept only the in-frame ones, dropping some. The sample shows 150,000 to 200,000 clones, around 75% of them seen only once. The specimen sequenced was PBMCs. The source of these receptors is a woman aged 25-40 years in good health and CMV-seropositive.

The V gene is TRBV5-4, the J gene TRBJ1-4, with TRBD1 as a possible D gene (6 bases). V was shortened by 2 bases and J by 5 bases, with 7 bases between the two germline ends. Germline assignment: CDR1 SGHNT and CDR2 YYREEE (reference sequence). The CDR3 has 13 amino acids. Written as DNA, the CDR3 is TGTGCCAGCAGCTTACAGGGAAATGAAAAACTGTTTTTT. Its protein is CASSLQGNEKLFF. Complete variable domain (other parts from reference TRBV5-4 and TRBJ1-4): ETGVTQSPTHLIKTRGQQVTLRCSSQSGHNTVSWYQQALGQGPQFIFQYYREEENGRGNFPPRFSGLQFPNYSSELNVNALELDDSALYLCASSLQGNEKLFFGSGTQLSVL.

This clone was detected only once. The rearrangement links TRBV25-1 to TRBJ2-5; no reliable D call. The end of the DNA aligns better with TRBJ2-7, so the J call may be wrong. Germline CDR1 reads MGHDK; CDR2 reads SYGVNS. CDR3 length equals 15 residues. The CDR3 nucleotides read TGTGCCAGCAGTGAATTTCGAGGTAGCTCCTACGAGCAGTACTTC. It yields the protein CASSEFRGSSYEQYF.

CDR3 coding DNA: TGTGCCAGCAGTTTTCGGGAAGGCCAGCCCCAGCATTTT. Translation: CASSFREGQPQHF. The V and J genes are TRBV27 and TRBJ1-5; no firm D call. CDR3 length: 13 residues. The V gene's germline CDR1 is MNHEY and CDR2 SMNVEV (reference sequence). V lost 3 bases and J 7 bases, leaving 10 bases between the germline ends.

The gene calls are TRBV9 and TRBJ2-5, with TRBD2 identical over 14 bases. The CDR3 covers 16 residues. With 2 bases clipped from V and 5 bases from J, the junction kept 5 bases outside the gene matches. CDR1 SGDLS and CDR2 YYNGEE come from the germline V gene. This CDR3 reads CASSVGTSGGGETQYF. The CDR3 DNA follows: TGTGCCAGCAGCGTCGGGACTAGCGGGGGTGGGGAGACCCAGTACTTC.

This clone is a singleton in its sample. The chain couples TRBV5-1 to TRBJ1-1; D not certain. CDR1 is SGHRS and CDR2 is YFSETQ in the germline V gene. Trimming cost V 0 bases and J 4 bases, with 7 bases left between them. The CDR3 spans 13 residues. As DNA, the CDR3 is TGCGCCAGCAGCTTGGCCCGTCTCACTGAAGCTTTCTTT. It yields the protein CASSLARLTEAFF.

V and J are TRBV29-1 and TRBJ1-1, with a possible D match to TRBD1 (6 bases). The V gene's germline CDR1 is SQVTM and CDR2 ANQGSEA. The CDR3 sequence is 12 residues long. The CDR3: CGGIQGSTEAFF. As DNA, the CDR3 is TGCGGCGGAATACAGGGAAGCACTGAAGCTTTCTTT.

The chain joins TRBV27 to TRBJ1-1; weak D call: TRBD1 (6 bases). CDR1 and CDR2 (germline): MNHEY, SMNVEV (reference sequence). This CDR3 spans 15 amino acids. Trimming removed 4 bases from V and 2 bases from J, with 14 bases in between. The CDR3 loop reads CASSWGPTGNTEAFF. The CDR3 DNA reads TGTGCCAGCAGTTGGGGACCGACAGGAAACACTGAAGCTTTCTTT.

This chain connects TRBV7-8 to TRBJ1-1, with a weak D call TRBD1 (5 bases). V was cut by 5 bases and J by 1 base, with 8 bases left in between. The germline CDR1 and CDR2 sequences are SGHVS and FQNEAQ. The CDR3 has 13 amino acids. The CDR3 region is CASSLQENTEAFF. CDR3 nucleotide sequence: TGTGCCAGCAGCCTACAGGAGAACACTGAAGCTTTCTTT.

The rearrangement joins TRBV4-1 to TRBJ2-1; D gene uncertain. Germline CDR1 MGHRA, CDR2 YSYEKL. This CDR3 contains 14 residues. Trimming removed 0 bases at V and 8 bases at J, with 11 bases between. The CDR3 sequence is CASSQDLVSDEQFF. The CDR3 coding sequence is TGCGCCAGCAGCCAAGACTTAGTATCTGATGAGCAGTTCTTC.

The chain links TRBV5-1 to TRBJ2-2; D perhaps matches TRBD1 (6 bases). V dropped 5 bases and J dropped 7 bases, with 18 bases sitting between them. CDR1 and CDR2 from the germline V gene are SGHRS and YFSETQ. The CDR3 has 15 residues. The CDR3 region is CASSYPQGRGGELFF. CDR3 DNA sequence: TGCGCCAGCAGTTATCCCCAGGGCAGGGGCGGGGAGCTGTTTTTT.

The chain recombines TRBV25-1 with TRBJ2-1; no firm D call. The CDR3 is made up of 11 amino acids. CDR1 and CDR2 from the germline V gene are MGHDK and SYGVNS. Trimming cost V 8 bases and J 9 bases, with 11 bases left between them. The CDR3 nucleotides read TGTGCCAGCGCGCAGGATGGTGAGCAGTTCTTC. Protein product: CASAQDGEQFF.

This rearrangement joins TRBV25-1 to TRBJ1-5; no reliable D call. The length of the CDR3 is 15 residues. Looked up from germline, CDR1 is MGHDK and CDR2 is SYGVNS. Trimming cost V 4 bases and J 4 bases, with 14 bases left between them. Written as DNA, the CDR3 is TGTGCCAGCAGTGGGTTCGGGAGTGGGAATCAGCCCCAGCATTTT. This codes for CASSGFGSGNQPQHF.

The chain joins TRBV27 to TRBJ2-1; a weak D match, TRBD1 (5 bases). Germline CDR1 reads MNHEY; CDR2 reads SMNVEV (reference sequence). V lost 6 bases, J lost 3 bases, and 12 bases lay in between. The CDR3 is 14 residues long. CDR3 region: CASRQGQNYNEQFF. As DNA, the CDR3 is TGTGCCAGCAGGCAAGGACAAAACTACAATGAGCAGTTCTTC.

This sequence joins TRBV7-2 and TRBJ2-3; TRBD2 aligns across 7 bases. Germline V gene data show CDR1 as SGHTA and CDR2 as FQGNSA. J gave up 6 bases and V 5 bases, and 11 bases lay outside the gene matches. The CDR3 is 15 residues long. CDR3 amino acids: CASSRGAGISDTQYF. In DNA form, the CDR3 reads TGTGCCAGCAGCAGAGGAGCGGGGATTTCGGATACGCAGTATTTT.

Only a few counts were recorded for this clone. The CDR3 protein is CASSDAGYEQFF. The CDR3, as DNA: TGCGCCAGTTCCGACGCGGGTTATGAGCAGTTCTTC. The gene calls are TRBV10-1 and TRBJ2-1; the D gene is possibly TRBD2 (5 bases). The germline V gene has CDR1 WNHNN and CDR2 SYGVQD (reference sequence). Between the trimmed V and J ends, which lost 9 bases and 8 bases, there was a span of 14 bases. The CDR3 consists of 12 residues.

V usage is TRBV6-5 and J usage is TRBJ2-1; 11 nucleotides match TRBD2. Germline-derived CDR1 and CDR2 are MNHEY and SVGAGI. Trimming removed 6 bases from V and 6 bases from J; junction bases left unmatched: 7. This CDR3 spans 15 amino acids. The CDR3 sequence is CASRGSGGAGNEQFF. The CDR3 nucleotides read TGTGCCAGCAGAGGTAGCGGGGGGGCTGGCAATGAGCAGTTCTTC.

This chain connects TRBV10-2 to TRBJ1-5; the D is unclear. The CDR3 runs 13 residues. Trimming took 5 bases from V and 0 from J, leaving 5 bases between them. From germline, CDR1 is WSHSY and CDR2 SAAADI. CDR3 DNA sequence: TGCGCCAGCAGTTGGGCTAGCAATCAGCCCCAGCATTTT. Translating gives CASSWASNQPQHF.